These T cell receptor beta chains were read from a single sample in a study of blood T cell repertoires in COVID-19. Only in-frame clones appear in the TCRdb table, and some are missing; sequencing was by immunoSEQ multiplex PCR. This table holds around 100,000 clones, about four fifths found once. Sequencing used peripheral blood. These receptors all stem from a man between 70 and 80 years old with active or convalescent COVID-19. Each CDR3 is given with its conserved first and last residue. Each record gives: J gene, V gene, clone size, D gene, CDR3 DNA, CDR3 protein. A D gene is named only where the DNA matches it firmly. Size is stated for part of the rows, as once, few or many counts, or as a class when the clone is expanded.

>TRBJ1-1|TRBV28|NA|NA
TGTGCCAGCAGTATGCCGGGACAAAAAACCGAAGCTTTCTTT
CASSMPGQKTEAFF
>TRBJ2-7|TRBV5-6|NA|TRBD2
TGTGCCAGCAGCTTGACTAGCGGGGGATACGAGCAGTACTTC
CASSLTSGGYEQYF
>TRBJ1-1|TRBV2|NA|NA
TGTGCCAGCTTGGTTCAGGGCATGAACACTGAAGCTTTCTTT
CASLVQGMNTEAFF
>TRBJ1-1|TRBV18|NA|NA
TGTGCCAGCTCACCCACCCCACAGGGAAGAGGCACTGAAGCTTTCTTT
CASSPTPQGRGTEAFF
>TRBJ1-2|TRBV19|few|NA
TGTGCCAGTAGGGACAGACCCTCGAACTATGGCTACACCTTC
CASRDRPSNYGYTF
>TRBJ2-3|TRBV24-1|NA|NA
TGTGCCACCAGTGATATGGGGTTGGAGGGCACAGATACGCAGTATTTT
CATSDMGLEGTDTQYF
>TRBJ1-4|TRBV5-6|few|TRBD1
TGTGCCAGCAGCCAACAGGGGTCGAGGGAAAAACTGTTTTTT
CASSQQGSREKLFF
>TRBJ2-7|TRBV21-1|NA|NA
TGTGCCAGCATTACGTGGGACAGGTTCTCCTACGAGCAGTACTTC
CASITWDRFSYEQYF
>TRBJ1-2|TRBV6-2/TRBV6-3|NA|NA
TGTGCCAGCAGTCGCGGGGGGGCCGAGGACTATGGCTACACCTTC
CASSRGGAEDYGYTF
>TRBJ1-1|TRBV27|NA|TRBD1
TGTGCCAGCAGTTTAATTGGACAGGGGAACACTGAAGCTTTCTTT
CASSLIGQGNTEAFF
>TRBJ1-3|TRBV5-6|NA|TRBD1
TGTGCCAGCAGCTTGGACAGGGGTTCTGGAAACACCATATATTTT
CASSLDRGSGNTIYF
>TRBJ2-3|TRBV25-1|NA|TRBD2
TGTGCCAGCAGTGGCGCGGCGGGGGGGCCCACAGATACGCAGTATTTT
CASSGAAGGPTDTQYF
>TRBJ1-2|TRBV5-1|few|TRBD1
TGCGCCAGCAGCTTGGATGGGACAGGGAACTATGGCTACACCTTC
CASSLDGTGNYGYTF
>TRBJ2-2|TRBV2|NA|NA
TGTGCCAGCAGGCAGGTCCCCACCGGGGAGCTGTTTTTT
CASRQVPTGELFF
>TRBJ1-2|TRBV28|few|NA
TGTGCCAGCAGCCCAGGAACCACCCGTGGCTACACCTTC
CASSPGTTRGYTF
>TRBJ2-1|TRBV6-5|NA|NA
TGTGCCAGTGGGCGACAGTACAATGAGCAGTTCTTC
CASGRQYNEQFF
>TRBJ2-5|TRBV5-1|NA|NA
TGCGCCAGCAGCCGCCAAGAGACCCAGTACTTC
CASSRQETQYF
>TRBJ1-1|TRBV2|NA|TRBD1
TGTGCCAGCAGGCAATACACCGGGACAGGCAACACTGAAGCTTTCTTT
CASRQYTGTGNTEAFF
>TRBJ2-5|TRBV28|NA|TRBD1
TGTGCCAGCAGTACTGGGACAGGGGGTTACCAAGAGACCCAGTACTTC
CASSTGTGGYQETQYF
>TRBJ2-1|TRBV4-3|NA|NA
TGCGCCAGCAGCCCGGCGGATCGCAATGAGCAGTTCTTC
CASSPADRNEQFF
>TRBJ1-5|TRBV18|NA|TRBD1
TGTGCCAGCTCAGGACAGGCGGGTCAGCCCCAGCATTTT
CASSGQAGQPQHF
>TRBJ1-5|TRBV28|NA|TRBD1
TGTGCCAGCAGTTTGGGACAGTACAATCAGCCCCAGCATTTT
CASSLGQYNQPQHF
>TRBJ1-2|TRBV29-1|NA|TRBD1
TGCAGCGTTGGTGCAGGGGGTGTTGGCTACACCTTC
CSVGAGGVGYTF
>TRBJ2-2|TRBV19|NA|NA
TGTGCCAGTAGTATAGACAGGGACACCGGGGAGCTGTTTTTT
CASSIDRDTGELFF
>TRBJ2-3|TRBV24-1|NA|TRBD2
TGTGCCACCAGTGATTGGGCTAGCGGGGGGGGCACAGATACGCAGTATTTT
CATSDWASGGGTDTQYF
>TRBJ1-4|TRBV30|NA|NA
TGTGCCTGGAGTGTCGGGCAGGGCCCTAATGAAAAACTGTTTTTT
CAWSVGQGPNEKLFF
>TRBJ1-1|TRBV2|NA|TRBD1
TGTGCCAGCAGGACAGGGGGGAACACTGAAGCTTTCTTT
CASRTGGNTEAFF
>TRBJ2-7|TRBV27|once|NA
TGTGCCAGCAGTTTTCGAAGGGACAACCCCTTAAACTCCTACGAGCAGTACTTC
CASSFRRDNPLNSYEQYF
>TRBJ2-7|TRBV29-1|NA|TRBD1
TGCAGCGTTGAAACAGGGGGAGGATCCTACGAGCAGTACTTC
CSVETGGGSYEQYF
>TRBJ2-7|TRBV2|NA|NA
TGTGCCAGCAGTGAAGCAGTCAGGGGTAACGAGCAGTACTTC
CASSEAVRGNEQYF
>TRBJ2-3|TRBV27|NA|TRBD2
TGTGCCAGCAGTCCGCGAGGTAGCGGGGGACGGTTAGCAGATACGCAGTATTTT
CASSPRGSGGRLADTQYF
>TRBJ1-1|TRBV28|NA|NA
TGTGCCAGCAGAGGAGGGGCAGGGTCGGGGGACACTGAAGCTTTCTTT
CASRGGAGSGDTEAFF
>TRBJ2-5|TRBV3-1/TRBV3-2|NA|NA
TGTGCCAGCAGCCGACCACCGGGGACCCAGTACTTC
CASSRPPGTQYF
>TRBJ1-2|TRBV25-1|NA|NA
TGTGCCAGCAGTTTAGGGGCCAGATACGGCTACACCTTC
CASSLGARYGYTF
>TRBJ2-1|TRBV9|NA|TRBD2
TGTGCCAGCGGGACTAGCGGGATAAGCTCCTACAATGAGCAGTTCTTC
CASGTSGISSYNEQFF
>TRBJ1-2|TRBV7-9|NA|NA
TGTGCCAGCAGCTTAGCGGACAGCTCATATGGCTACACCTTC
CASSLADSSYGYTF
>TRBJ1-4|TRBV6-6|NA|TRBD1
TGTGCCAGCAGTTACCGGGACAGGACTAATGAAAAACTGTTTTTT
CASSYRDRTNEKLFF
>TRBJ2-1|TRBV4-2|NA|TRBD2
TGTGCCAGCTCCCAGACTAGCGGGGGGGCCGATGAGCAGTTCTTC
CASSQTSGGADEQFF
>TRBJ2-1|TRBV18|NA|NA
TGTGCCAGCTCACCCTCCTCCACGGGTGAGCAGTTCTTC
CASSPSSTGEQFF
>TRBJ1-5|TRBV19|NA|TRBD1
TGTGCCAGTAGTATTACCGGGACAGGACATAATCAGCCCCAGCATTTT
CASSITGTGHNQPQHF
>TRBJ2-3|TRBV5-1|NA|NA
TGCGCCAGCAGCTTGGCCATGAGGGATACGCAGTATTTT
CASSLAMRDTQYF
>TRBJ2-1|TRBV9|NA|NA
TGTGCCAGCAGCGCCCCGGAACAGGGTGTCGATGAGCAGTTCTTC
CASSAPEQGVDEQFF
>TRBJ1-2|TRBV28|NA|TRBD1
TGTGCCAGCAGTATGACAGGGGGCTATGGCTACACCTTC
CASSMTGGYGYTF
>TRBJ2-5|TRBV5-1|NA|NA
TGCGCCAGCAGGGCGGGGGACGGCGGGGGCCCCGGGACCCAGTACTTC
CASRAGDGGGPGTQYF
>TRBJ1-1|TRBV3-1/TRBV3-2|NA|TRBD1
TGTGCCAGCAGAAACCGGGACAGAGAAACTGAAGCTTTCTTT
CASRNRDRETEAFF
>TRBJ1-1|TRBV2|once|NA
TGTGCCAGCACCTTAAGCTGGACTGAAGCTTTCTTT
CASTLSWTEAFF
>TRBJ2-6|TRBV28|NA|TRBD1
TGTGCCGCCCAGACAGGGGGGAGCTCTGGGGCCAACGTCCTGACTTTC
CAAQTGGSSGANVLTF